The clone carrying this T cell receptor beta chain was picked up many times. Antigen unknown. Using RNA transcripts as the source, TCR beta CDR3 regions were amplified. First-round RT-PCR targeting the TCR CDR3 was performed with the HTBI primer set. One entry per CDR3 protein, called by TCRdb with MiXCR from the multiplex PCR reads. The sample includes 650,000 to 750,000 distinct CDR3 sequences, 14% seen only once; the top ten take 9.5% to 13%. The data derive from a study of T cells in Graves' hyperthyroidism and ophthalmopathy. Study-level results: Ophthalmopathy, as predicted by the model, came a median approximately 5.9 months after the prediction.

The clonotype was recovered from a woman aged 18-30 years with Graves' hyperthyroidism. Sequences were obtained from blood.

CDR3 sequence: CASSQDRGQETQYF. CDR3 DNA sequence: TGTGCCAGCAGTCAGGACAGGGGTCAAGAGACCCAGTACTTC. The chain has TRBV6-1 and TRBJ2-5; TRBD1 agrees at 9 bases. The CDR3 has 14 amino acids. V was pared by 5 bases and J by 2 bases, with 3 bases of the junction left unmatched. Germline CDR1 is MNHNS and CDR2 is SASEGT.